The source of this T cell receptor beta chain is a study of a mutant IDH1 vaccine in newly diagnosed glioma. Per the germline V gene, CDR1 is MNHNS and CDR2 is SASEGT. V was shortened by 0 bases and J by 5 bases, with 10 bases between the two germline ends. The CDR3 extends over 14 amino acids. Assay used: immunoSEQ multiplex PCR; TCRdb lists only in-frame clones, some missing. Of about 59,000 clones detected, 85% to 90% appear once; the ten largest clones hold about 4.2%. The time point here: week 5, during vaccination. Doses comprised 300 ug of mutant IDH1 20-mer peptide each, plus topical imiquimod. Study-wide results and limits: Among patients, 93.3% showed immune responses induced by the vaccine.

This clone was observed a handful of times. The antigen is unknown. The sequencing here drew on PBMCs, taken from a glioma patient whose treatment included an IDH1 peptide vaccine. The sequence was obtained from a woman aged 40 to 50 with glioma. The V call is TRBV6-1, the J call TRBJ1-1; D perhaps matches TRBD1 (6 bases). Here the CDR3 DNA reads TGTGCCAGCAGTGAAGCCTACGGACAGACTGAAGCTTTCTTT. It encodes CASSEAYGQTEAFF.